The 29 T cell receptor beta chains below all came from one sample that was sequenced in a study of radiotherapy plus CTLA-4 blockade in lung cancer. Clones were read by immunoSEQ multiplex PCR, and TCRdb kept only the in-frame ones, dropping some. The table shows about 99,000 clones, with about 86% occurring only once. This specimen was peripheral blood, taken from a patient treated with radiotherapy plus ipilimumab. Receptor source: a human donor with non-small cell lung cancer that progressed on radiotherapy plus ipilimumab.

The chain is built from TRBV28 and TRBJ2-2; D unresolved. Germline CDR1 reads MDHEN; CDR2 reads SYDVKM. V lost 4 bases to trimming and J lost 6 bases, with 21 bases between them. The CDR3 contains 17 residues. The CDR3 here is CASSSHASWRWAGELFF. DNA of the CDR3: TGTGCCAGCAGTTCCCATGCTTCTTGGCGTTGGGCCGGGGAGCTGTTTTTT.

The chain combines TRBV7-8 with TRBJ2-7; D not resolved. V shed 2 bases and J shed 0 bases, with 8 bases lying between them. This CDR3 spans 14 amino acids. Germline assignment: CDR1 SGHVS and CDR2 FQNEAQ. The CDR3 bases are TGTGCCAGCAGCTTAAGGCGAGACTCCTACGAGCAGTACTTC. This codes for CASSLRRDSYEQYF.

The J gene is TRBJ1-1, the V gene TRBV7-3; possibly TRBD1 for D (5 bases). Trimming left V 4 bases short and J 0 bases short, with 12 bases between. The CDR3 covers 15 residues. From germline, CDR1 is SGHTA and CDR2 FQGTGA. For the CDR3, the DNA is TGTGCCAGCAGCTCTACAGGTCTTATGAACACTGAAGCTTTCTTT. It translates to CASSSTGLMNTEAFF. The complete variable domain, with remaining parts taken from reference TRBV7-3 and TRBJ1-1, reads GAGVSQTPSNKVTEKGKYVELRCDPISGHTALYWYRQSLGQGPEFLIYFQGTGAADDSGLPNDRFFAVRPEGSVSTLKIQRTERGDSAVYLCASSSTGLMNTEAFFGQGTRLTVV.

The count of this clone is one. The chain links TRBV6-5 to TRBJ2-7, with TRBD2 matching over 9 bases. J gave up 4 bases and V 0 bases, and 4 bases lay outside the gene matches. This CDR3 comprises 15 residues. CDR1 and CDR2 from the germline V gene are MNHEY and SVGAGI. The CDR3 protein is CASSYSILAGYEQYF. The DNA of the CDR3 is TGTGCCAGCAGTTACTCGATTCTAGCGGGGTACGAGCAGTACTTC.

This chain links TRBV10-2 with TRBJ2-3; D ambiguous. The CDR3 length is 12 residues. V was pared by 3 bases and J by 3 bases, with 4 bases between. The germline gives CDR1 WSHSY, CDR2 SAAADI. CDR3 loop: CASSEMTDTQYF. The CDR3 DNA is TGCGCCAGCAGTGAAATGACAGATACGCAGTATTTT.

Turning to this clone: The same CDR3 also results from other DNA sequences found in this sample. The V and J genes are TRBV5-1 and TRBJ2-5; 12 bases match TRBD2. From germline, CDR1 is SGHRS and CDR2 YFSETQ. The CDR3 loop spans 15 amino acids. V lost 3 bases, J lost 2 bases, and 2 bases stayed unmatched. CDR3 protein: CASSSGLAGQETQYF. CDR3 DNA: TGCGCCAGCAGCTCCGGACTAGCGGGACAAGAGACCCAGTACTTC.

The chain joins TRBV5-4 to TRBJ2-6, with D possibly being TRBD1 (6 bases). Trimming pared 0 bases from V and 4 bases from J, leaving 8 bases between. The CDR3 totals 15 residues. In germline, CDR1 is SGHNT, CDR2 YYREEE (reference sequence). The chain's CDR3 is CASSLAGAGANVLTF. The CDR3 DNA sequence: TGTGCCAGCAGCTTGGCAGGGGCAGGGGCCAACGTCCTGACTTTC. Full variable domain (outside the CDR3, taken from reference TRBV5-4 and TRBJ2-6): ETGVTQSPTHLIKTRGQQVTLRCSSQSGHNTVSWYQQALGQGPQFIFQYYREEENGRGNFPPRFSGLQFPNYSSELNVNALELDDSALYLCASSLAGAGANVLTFGAGSRLTVL.

The V gene is TRBV27, the J gene TRBJ1-4; maybe TRBD1 (5 bases). The CDR3 has 13 amino acids. Germline V gene sequence: CDR1 MNHEY, CDR2 SMNVEV (reference sequence). Trimming cost V 3 bases and J 11 bases, with 13 bases left between them. CDR3 DNA: TGTGCCAGCAGTTTCAGGGAGTTTGGGAAACTGTTTTTT. Protein: CASSFREFGKLFF.

The gene calls are TRBV2 and TRBJ1-5, with a possible D match to TRBD1 (6 bases). The germline V gene has CDR1 SNHLY and CDR2 FYNNEI. V lost 1 base and J 2 bases, leaving 12 bases between the germline ends. This CDR3 is 16 amino acids long. The CDR3 here is CASSEDPGARNQPQHF. CDR3 nucleotides: TGTGCCAGCAGTGAAGACCCGGGGGCGCGCAATCAGCCCCAGCATTTT.

This chain uses TRBV18 with TRBJ1-1, with D hard to call. The CDR3 runs 14 residues. The germline gives CDR1 KGHSH, CDR2 LQKENI. V was trimmed by 3 bases and J by 0 bases, leaving 8 bases between them. The CDR3 nucleotides read TGTGCCAGCTCACCCACCATCATGAACACTGAAGCTTTCTTT. Encoded protein: CASSPTIMNTEAFF.

The chain combines TRBV5-6 with TRBJ1-2; D remains ambiguous. Per the germline V gene, CDR1 is SGHDT and CDR2 is YYEEEE. V shed 4 bases and J shed 4 bases, with 11 bases lying between them. CDR3 size: 13 residues. In DNA, the CDR3 is TGTGCCAGCAGCCAGCGGGAGGCCTATGGCTACACCTTC. Residues: CASSQREAYGYTF.

This clone was detected only a few times. The chain carries TRBV9 and TRBJ2-7; D ambiguous. This CDR3 has 13 amino acids. CDR1 and CDR2 from the germline V gene are SGDLS and YYNGEE. V was trimmed by 0 bases and J by 2 bases, leaving 6 bases between them. CDR3 loop: CASSVGVAYEQYF. The CDR3 nucleotides are TGTGCCAGCAGCGTAGGGGTTGCCTACGAGCAGTACTTC. Together with reference TRBV9 and TRBJ2-7, the CDR3 gives the full variable domain: DSGVTQTPKHLITATGQRVTLRCSPRSGDLSVYWYQQSLDQGLQFLIQYYNGEERAKGNILERFSAQQFPDLHSELNLSSLELGDSALYFCASSVGVAYEQYFGPGTRLTVT.

This chain connects TRBV5-4 to TRBJ2-2; weak D call: TRBD2 (6 bases). The ends were cut back, 0 bases at V and 6 bases at J, with 15 bases in the middle. From germline, CDR1 is SGHNT and CDR2 YYREEE (reference sequence). CDR3 size: 16 residues. The CDR3 here is CASSLARGLSSGELFF. The CDR3 nucleotides are TGTGCCAGCAGCTTGGCCAGAGGACTATCTTCCGGGGAGCTGTTTTTT.

V is TRBV5-1 and J is TRBJ2-5, with D possibly called TRBD1 or TRBD2 (6 bases each). With 0 bases removed from V and 7 bases from J, the gap between germline ends came to 13 bases. This CDR3 has 14 residues. Germline CDR1 and CDR2: SGHRS and YFSETQ. The CDR3 DNA is TGCGCCAGCAGCTTGGACCCGGGGGCGTGGACCCAGTACTTC. It yields the protein CASSLDPGAWTQYF.

V is TRBV11-2 and J is TRBJ1-2; 7 positions match TRBD1. Germline V lookup: CDR1 SGHAT, CDR2 FQNNGV. The CDR3 length is 15 residues. V was clipped by 4 bases and J by 0 bases; unmatched bases: 5. The CDR3 nucleotides are TGTGCCAGCAGCTCCGCGGGGACAGCTAACTATGGCTACACCTTC. Translating it yields CASSSAGTANYGYTF.

The chain couples TRBV18 to TRBJ2-3, with a tentative D call TRBD2 (6 bases). In germline, CDR1 is KGHSH, CDR2 LQKENI. The V end was cut by 6 bases, the J end by 5 bases, with 12 bases between. The CDR3 spans 13 residues. Written as DNA, the CDR3 is TGTGCCAGCTCGGGCGGGACCAGAGATACGCAGTATTTT. It is translated as CASSGGTRDTQYF. Full variable domain (remainder filled in from reference TRBV18 and TRBJ2-3): NAGVMQNPRHLVRRRGQEARLRCSPMKGHSHVYWYRQLPEEGLKFMVYLQKENIIDESGMPKERFSAEFPKEGPSILRIQQVVRGDSAAYFCASSGGTRDTQYFGPGTRLTVL.

The chain has TRBV6-6 and TRBJ1-5; D not certain. CDR1 MNHNY and CDR2 SVGAGI come from the germline V gene (reference sequence). The ends were cut back, 1 base at V and 3 bases at J, with 13 bases in the middle. The CDR3 loop spans 16 amino acids. CDR3 nucleotide sequence: TGTGCCAGCAGTTACTTGGGCCAGGCATCCAATCAGCCCCAGCATTTT. This gives the protein CASSYLGQASNQPQHF.

Note on this clone: Other DNA sequences within the sample encode an identical CDR3. The rearrangement uses TRBV10-1 and TRBJ2-7; weak D call: TRBD2 (6 bases). This CDR3 comprises 17 residues. The germline V gene has CDR1 WNHNN and CDR2 SYGVQD (reference sequence). V lost 1 base to trimming and J lost 2 bases, with 18 bases between them. The CDR3 spells CASSELGRGGAAYEQYF. In DNA, the CDR3 is TGCGCCAGCAGTGAGTTGGGGCGGGGCGGGGCGGCCTACGAGCAGTACTTC.

V is TRBV19 and J is TRBJ2-7, with 10 bases that match TRBD1. The germline CDR1 and CDR2 sequences are LNHDA and SQIVND (reference sequence). CDR3 size: 13 residues. Losses at the gene ends were 6 bases for V and 6 bases for J; bases not matched to a gene: 5. Written as DNA, the CDR3 is TGTGCCAGTAGCCGGGACAGGGGAGGCGAGCAGTACTTC. This gives the protein CASSRDRGGEQYF.

The chain employs TRBV4-1 and TRBJ2-2; no firm D call. Germline loops: CDR1 MGHRA, CDR2 YSYEKL. The CDR3 loop spans 13 amino acids. Trimming shortened V by 4 bases and J by 2 bases, and 5 bases separated the two germline ends. The CDR3 spells CASSLRNTGELFF. DNA for the CDR3: TGCGCCAGCAGCCTCAGAAACACCGGGGAGCTGTTTTTT.

This sequence joins TRBV6-5 and TRBJ2-3; D perhaps matches TRBD1 (5 bases). There are 13 residues in the CDR3. Germline V lookup: CDR1 MNHEY, CDR2 SVGAGI. V gave up 8 bases and J gave up 2 bases, with 11 bases separating them. CDR3 coding DNA: TGTGCCAGCTGCAGGGAATCCACAGATACGCAGTATTTT. Translating gives CASCRESTDTQYF.

V gene TRBV27 combines with J gene TRBJ1-5; weak D call: TRBD1 (5 bases). CDR3 length: 14 residues. The V end lost 3 bases, the J end lost 4 bases, and 10 bases lay between the germline ends. Germline V CDR1 and CDR2: MNHEY, SMNVEV (reference sequence). The CDR3 coding sequence is TGTGCCAGCAGTTTCCGGGGGGGAAATCAGCCCCAGCATTTT. This codes for CASSFRGGNQPQHF.

CDR3 residues: CASSLLAESYEQYF. Written as DNA, the CDR3 is TGCGCCAGCAGCTTACTAGCGGAGTCCTACGAGCAGTACTTC. V and J are TRBV5-1 and TRBJ2-7; 8 nucleotides match TRBD2. CDR3 size: 14 residues. Germline CDR1 and CDR2: SGHRS and YFSETQ. The ends lost 2 bases at V and 1 base at J; junction bases unmatched: 2.

This clone was picked up one time. V is TRBV29-1 and J is TRBJ1-3; D is perhaps TRBD1 (5 bases). Germline V lookup: CDR1 SQVTM, CDR2 ANQGSEA. Trimming shortened V by 4 bases and J by 4 bases, and 14 bases separated the two germline ends. The CDR3 consists of 14 residues. The CDR3 DNA is TGCAGCGTTGCGGGGGGAGCAGGGGGAAACACCATATATTTT. It codes for CSVAGGAGGNTIYF.

V and J are TRBV7-8 and TRBJ2-1; tentatively, D is TRBD1 (6 bases). Germline V gene lookup returns CDR1 SGHVS and CDR2 FQNEAQ. The germline V and J ends were trimmed by 5 bases and 4 bases, with 15 bases remaining between them. CDR3 size: 15 residues. The CDR3 here is CASSRRTARYNEQFF. The CDR3 region has the DNA TGTGCCAGCAGCCGCAGGACAGCCCGATACAATGAGCAGTTCTTC.

This clone has a handful of counts. The rearrangement links TRBV7-2 to TRBJ1-2; D is unresolved. Germline assignment: CDR1 SGHTA and CDR2 FQGNSA. Trimming stripped 3 bases from V and 3 bases from J, with 11 bases between. The CDR3 spans 14 residues. The chain's CDR3 is CASSFAGFDYGYTF. As DNA, the CDR3 is TGTGCCAGCAGCTTCGCGGGTTTCGACTATGGCTACACCTTC. The full variable domain, with the rest looked up from reference TRBV7-2 and TRBJ1-2, is GAGVSQSPSNKVTEKGKDVELRCDPISGHTALYWYRQSLGQGLEFLIYFQGNSAPDKSGLPSDRFSAERTGGSVSTLTIQRTQQEDSAVYLCASSFAGFDYGYTFGSGTRLTVV.

This clone was counted a single time. The chain couples TRBV6-5 to TRBJ1-1; D possibly corresponds to TRBD1 (5 bases). The V end was cut by 4 bases, the J end by 1 base, with 10 bases between. Germline CDR1 reads MNHEY; CDR2 reads SVGAGI. The CDR3 is 14 amino acids. The CDR3 region is CASSFTDKNTEAFF. The CDR3 nucleotides are TGTGCCAGCAGTTTTACGGACAAGAACACTGAAGCTTTCTTT.

The chain employs TRBV2 and TRBJ2-2; the match to TRBD2 covers 8 bases. This CDR3 has 16 residues. The V and J ends lost 9 bases and 4 bases, in that order; junction bases with no gene match: 13. Germline values: CDR1 SNHLY, CDR2 FYNNEI. The DNA for the CDR3 is TGTGCCAGTGCCCCCGGAGCGGGAGTAATCACCGGGGAGCTGTTTTTT. It is translated as CASAPGAGVITGELFF.

The rearrangement uses TRBV5-1 and TRBJ2-1, with 10 positions matching TRBD2. This CDR3 is built from 18 residues. The V segment lost 0 bases and the J segment 7 bases; nucleotides outside the gene matches: 13. Germline V lookup: CDR1 SGHRS, CDR2 YFSETQ. CDR3 sequence: CASSLDPRASGRRNEQFF. The CDR3 nucleotides are TGCGCCAGCAGCTTGGACCCTCGGGCTAGCGGGAGACGTAATGAGCAGTTCTTC.